The clone carrying this T cell receptor (beta chain) was counted once. Its antigen is not identified. At one boundary the junction diverges from the germline segment, which might be a read error. The sample originates from a study of tumor-infiltrating lymphocytes in primary liver carcinoma. Study-level background: Productive TCRbeta reads per sample were roughly 3.65 to 8 million, not differing by tissue. Study-wide points: Overlap in tumor-adjacent and tumor-blood pairs fell below that of tumor region pairs. It was observed that only about 8-25% of the top clones appeared in every one of the five tumor regions.

Co-extracting RNA and DNA was done with roughly 17-31 mg of unsorted bulk tissue as input. Five discrete regions of every tumor underwent sampling. Germline CDR1 is MNHEY and CDR2 is SVGEGT. CDR3 length: 13 residues. Constant-region priming of around 500 ng total RNA yielded TCR beta cDNA. Three nested multiplex PCR rounds of slightly modified ARM-PCR generated TCR beta libraries. In the first two PCR rounds, TRBV1-TRBV30 forward primers were paired with a C-beta reverse primer, and each round lasted around 10 cycles. MiXCR was run by TCRdb on the multiplex PCR reads, yielding one entry per CDR3 protein. The sample shows some 190,000 distinct CDR3 sequences, around 85% of them seen only once.

The sequencing input was tumor tissue from primary liver carcinoma. The chain joins TRBV6-2 or TRBV6-3 to TRBJ2-7; TRBD1 is a possible D gene (5 bases). This receptor was obtained from a man in his forties with primary liver carcinoma and hepatitis B virus infection. The CDR3 region is CAGSRVRYDEEYF. Here the CDR3 DNA reads TGTGCCGGCAGCAGGGTAAGGTACGACGAGGAGTACTTC.